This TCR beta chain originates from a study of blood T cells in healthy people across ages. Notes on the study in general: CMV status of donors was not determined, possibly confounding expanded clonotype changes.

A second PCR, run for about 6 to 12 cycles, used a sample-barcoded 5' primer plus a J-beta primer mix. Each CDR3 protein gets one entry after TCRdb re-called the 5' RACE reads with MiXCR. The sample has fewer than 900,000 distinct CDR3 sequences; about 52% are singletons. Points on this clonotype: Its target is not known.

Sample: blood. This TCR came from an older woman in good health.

The CDR3 spells CASSLLAGAPYEQYF. The CDR3 DNA is TGTGCCAGCAGCCTACTAGCGGGGGCCCCCTACGAGCAGTACTTC. This sequence joins TRBV6-2 or TRBV6-3 and TRBJ2-7; TRBD2 matches 11 bases. This CDR3 has 15 amino acids. V gave up 6 bases and J gave up 2 bases; unmatched junction bases: 6. CDR1 MNHEY and CDR2 SVGEGT come from the germline V gene.